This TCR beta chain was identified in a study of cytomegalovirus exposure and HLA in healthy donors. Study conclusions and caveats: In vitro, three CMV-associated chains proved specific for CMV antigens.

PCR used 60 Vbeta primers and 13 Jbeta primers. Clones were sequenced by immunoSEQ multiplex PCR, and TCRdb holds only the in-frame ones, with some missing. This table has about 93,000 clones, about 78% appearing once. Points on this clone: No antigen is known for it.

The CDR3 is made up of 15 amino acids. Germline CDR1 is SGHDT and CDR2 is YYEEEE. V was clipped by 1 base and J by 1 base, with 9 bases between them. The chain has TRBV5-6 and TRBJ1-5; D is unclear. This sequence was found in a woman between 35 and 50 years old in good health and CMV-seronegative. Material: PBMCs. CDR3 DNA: TGTGCCAGCAGCTTGTCGGGGTGGAGCAATCAGCCCCAGCATTTT. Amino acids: CASSLSGWSNQPQHF.